The entry below describes one TCR beta chain. A read error may produce the germline difference seen at one junction end. This CDR3 has 17 amino acids. CDR1 and CDR2 from the germline V gene are SGDLS and YYNGEE. This sample is drawn from a study of blood T cells in healthy people across ages. Every sample had a minimum of 6 million PBMCs isolated. PCR was performed a second time for about 7 to 11 cycles using a sample-barcoded 5' primer and a J-beta primer mix. From the 5' RACE reads, TCRdb called clonotypes with MiXCR, one entry per CDR3 protein. The sample has 700,000 or so distinct CDR3 sequences; about 20% are singletons.

This chain links TRBV9 with TRBJ2-6; TRBD2 matches 9 bases. The specimen sequenced was blood. The TCR comes from a man between 65 and 79 years old in good health. CDR3 in DNA: TGTGCCAGCAGCGCTCTAGCGGGAAGCTCTGGGACCAACGTCCTGACTTTC. Residues: CASSALAGSSGTNVLTF.